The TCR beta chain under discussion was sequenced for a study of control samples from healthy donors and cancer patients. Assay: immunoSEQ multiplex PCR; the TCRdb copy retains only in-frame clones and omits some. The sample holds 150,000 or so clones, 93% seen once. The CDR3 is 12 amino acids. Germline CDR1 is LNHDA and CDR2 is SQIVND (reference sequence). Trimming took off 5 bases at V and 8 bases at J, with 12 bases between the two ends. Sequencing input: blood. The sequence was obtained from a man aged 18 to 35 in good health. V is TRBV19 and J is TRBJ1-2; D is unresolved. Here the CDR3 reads CASSGVGSGYTF. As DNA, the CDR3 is TGTGCCAGTAGTGGTGTCGGATCGGGCTACACCTTC.